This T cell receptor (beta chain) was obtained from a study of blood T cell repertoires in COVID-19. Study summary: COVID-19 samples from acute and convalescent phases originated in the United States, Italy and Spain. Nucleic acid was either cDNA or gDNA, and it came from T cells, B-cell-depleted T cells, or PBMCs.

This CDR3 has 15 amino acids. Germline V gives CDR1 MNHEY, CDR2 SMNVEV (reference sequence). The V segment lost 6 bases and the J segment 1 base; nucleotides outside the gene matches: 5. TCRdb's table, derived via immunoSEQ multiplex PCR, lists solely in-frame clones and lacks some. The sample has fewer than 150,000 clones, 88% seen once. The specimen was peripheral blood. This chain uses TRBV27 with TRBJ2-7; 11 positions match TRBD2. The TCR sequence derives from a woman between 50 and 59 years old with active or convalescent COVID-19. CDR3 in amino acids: CASRRGLAESYEQYF. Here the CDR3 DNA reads TGTGCCAGCAGACGGGGACTAGCGGAGTCCTACGAGCAGTACTTC.